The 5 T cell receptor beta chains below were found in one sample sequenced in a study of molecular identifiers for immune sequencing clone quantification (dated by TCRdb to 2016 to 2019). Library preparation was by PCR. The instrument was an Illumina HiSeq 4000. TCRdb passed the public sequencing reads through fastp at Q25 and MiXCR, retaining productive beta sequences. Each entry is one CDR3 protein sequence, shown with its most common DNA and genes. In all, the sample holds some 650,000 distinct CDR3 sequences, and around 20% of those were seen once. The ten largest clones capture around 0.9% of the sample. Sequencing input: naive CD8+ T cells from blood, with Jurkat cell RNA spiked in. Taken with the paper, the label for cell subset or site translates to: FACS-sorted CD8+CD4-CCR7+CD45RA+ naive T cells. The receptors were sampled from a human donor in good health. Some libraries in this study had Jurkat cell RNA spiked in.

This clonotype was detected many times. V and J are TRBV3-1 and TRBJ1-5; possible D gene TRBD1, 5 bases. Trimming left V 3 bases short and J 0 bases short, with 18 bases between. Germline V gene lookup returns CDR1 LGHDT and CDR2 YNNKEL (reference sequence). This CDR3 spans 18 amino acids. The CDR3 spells CASSHEDRDRNSNQPQHF. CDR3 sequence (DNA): TGTGCCAGCAGCCATGAAGACCGAGACAGAAATAGCAATCAGCCCCAGCATTTT.

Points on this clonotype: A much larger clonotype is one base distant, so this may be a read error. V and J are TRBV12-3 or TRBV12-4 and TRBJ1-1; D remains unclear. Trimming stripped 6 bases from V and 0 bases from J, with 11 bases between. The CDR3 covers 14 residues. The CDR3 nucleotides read TGTGCCAGCAGATCAACGGGTTTGAACACTGAAGCTTTCTTT. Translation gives CASRSTGLNTEAFF.

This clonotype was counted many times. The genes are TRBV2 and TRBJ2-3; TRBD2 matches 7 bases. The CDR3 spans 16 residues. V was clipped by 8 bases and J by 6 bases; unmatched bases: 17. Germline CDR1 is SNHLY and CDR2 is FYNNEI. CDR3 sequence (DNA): TGTGCCAGCGCTCCACCGGCTAGCGGACTAGGGGATACGCAGTATTTT. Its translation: CASAPPASGLGDTQYF.

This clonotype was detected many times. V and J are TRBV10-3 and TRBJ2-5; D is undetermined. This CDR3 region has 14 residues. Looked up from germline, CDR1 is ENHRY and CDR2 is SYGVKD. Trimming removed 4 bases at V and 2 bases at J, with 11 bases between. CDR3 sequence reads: CAISGEGLQETQYF. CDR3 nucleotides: TGTGCCATCAGTGGGGAAGGTCTACAAGAGACCCAGTACTTC.

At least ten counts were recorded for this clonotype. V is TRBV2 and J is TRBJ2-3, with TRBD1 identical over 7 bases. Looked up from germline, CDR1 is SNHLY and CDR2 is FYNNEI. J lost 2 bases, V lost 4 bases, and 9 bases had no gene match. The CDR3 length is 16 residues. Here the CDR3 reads CASSGPGQAVTDTQYF. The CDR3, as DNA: TGTGCCAGCAGTGGCCCAGGACAGGCAGTCACAGATACGCAGTATTTT. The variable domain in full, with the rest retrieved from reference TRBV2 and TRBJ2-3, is EPEVTQTPSHQVTQMGQEVILRCVPISNHLYFYWYRQILGQKVEFLVSFYNNEISEKSEIFDDQFSVERPDGSNFTLKIRSTKLEDSAMYFCASSGPGQAVTDTQYFGPGTRLTVL.